A single T cell receptor (delta chain) is shown here with its context. A far larger clone differs by one base, so this is likely a read error. This entry comes from a study of gamma-delta T cells after stem cell transplantation. TCRdb used CATT to re-call clones from the RT-PCR reads. There are 740 or so delta-chain clones in the sample; about 2% occur only once, and 45% to 60% lies in the top ten. Per germline, CDR1 TSWWSYY and CDR2 QGS. This CDR3 has 19 residues. This chain uses TRDV1 with TRDJ1, with 9 bases matching TRDD3. The sample was gamma-delta T cells. The receptor was isolated from a human donor. It is not recorded whose cells these are; they may come from a transplant donor. Written as DNA, the CDR3 is TGTGCTCTTCAGTCCACAACAACTACTGGGGGGATACCCCCCGATAAACTCACCTTT. It is translated as CALQSTTTTGGIPPDKLTF.